This TCR beta chain derives from a study of blood T cell repertoires in COVID-19. On the study more broadly: Sites in the United States, Italy and Spain provided acute and convalescent COVID-19 samples.

Germline V gene lookup returns CDR1 MNHEY and CDR2 SMNVEV (reference sequence). CDR3 length: 13 amino acids. V lost 6 bases and J lost 4; bases outside the gene matches: 5. Using immunoSEQ multiplex PCR, the repertoire was profiled, and TCRdb retains in-frame clones only, with some absent. The sample records around 700,000 clones, 85% to 90% being singletons. The sequence came from a woman under 30 with acute or convalescent COVID-19. Sequenced input: peripheral blood. This chain uses TRBV27 with TRBJ1-2, with 7 bases fitting TRBD1. CDR3 nucleotide sequence: TGTGCCAGCAGCTCGGGACAGACCTATGGCTACACCTTC. This translates into CASSSGQTYGYTF.